This T cell receptor (beta chain) was found in a study of chemoradiotherapy in HPV16-positive cancers. Study at large: A couple of HPV16-positive patients' cells yielded candidate HPV-specific clones and common motifs. Study-level points and caveats: Candidate HPV-specific clones and E7-related TCR motifs grew in tumor during treatment.

Over chemoradiotherapy, repertoires were sampled more than once. With regard to this clone: No antigen is known for it.

The length of the CDR3 is 14 residues. The germline V gene encodes CDR1 MNHEY and CDR2 SVGAGI. The ends were cut back, 5 bases at V and 2 bases at J, with 12 bases in the middle. The assay was immunoSEQ multiplex PCR, and TCRdb's table has in-frame clones only and misses some. The top ten hold less than 30% of the sample, which has about 2,300 clones, just over 70% seen once. Material: tumor tissue, obtained from a patient who underwent chemoradiotherapy. The clonotype was recovered from a human donor with HPV-associated anogenital cancer. The chain combines TRBV6-5 with TRBJ1-2; unclear D gene. The CDR3 DNA is TGTGCCAGCAGTGGAACCCACTTCAACTATGGCTACACCTTC. Its translation: CASSGTHFNYGYTF.